This TCR beta chain was documented in a study of shared clonotypes between healthy human individuals. For this clone: One end of the junction does not line up with germline, which may come from a read error.

Germline V gene sequence: CDR1 LNHDA, CDR2 SQIVND (reference sequence). The CDR3 runs to 14 residues. Using immunoSEQ multiplex PCR, the repertoire was profiled, and TCRdb retains in-frame clones only, with some absent. The top ten clones hold 12% of a sample with approximately 440,000 clones, about 74% of them seen once. The donors were all Caucasian adults (living in Nashville, Tennessee). Sequencing used PBMCs. The TCR was taken from a woman between 40 and 50 years old in good health. Some clones in this sample may be carry-over from other donors' samples. The rearrangement joins TRBV19 to TRBJ2-1, with 8 bases matching TRBD2. Here the CDR3 DNA reads TGTGCCAGTAGTCCCGGTCGGGAGGGCAATGGGCAGTTCTTC. Its protein product is CASSPGREGNGQFF.